This T cell receptor beta chain was captured by sequencing in a study of chemoradiotherapy in HPV16-positive cancers. For this clone: Antigen specificity is unknown.

Assay used: immunoSEQ multiplex PCR; TCRdb lists only in-frame clones, some missing. The table lists tens of thousands of clones, 84% of them singletons. Samples were taken several times over chemoradiotherapy. V was pared by 3 bases and J by 6 bases, with 11 bases of the junction left unmatched. The CDR3 totals 16 residues. In germline, CDR1 is SGHAT, CDR2 FQNNGV. Study-wide points: The functional HPV-specific definition rests on just a couple of HPV16-positive patients. Candidate HPV-specific clones and E7-related TCR motifs grew in tumor during treatment. In HPV16-positive patients, HPV-responsive T-cell expansion tracked better recurrence-free survival.

The sequence came from a human donor with HPV-associated anogenital cancer. The chain carries TRBV11-2 and TRBJ2-3; 8 bases agree with TRBD2. The specimen comprised blood, sampled from a patient who underwent chemoradiotherapy. CDR3 in DNA: TGTGCCAGCAGCTTCGCTGAAGCGGGGGTCCTGGATACGCAGTATTTT. It translates to CASSFAEAGVLDTQYF.